This T cell receptor beta chain stems from a study of CD8 T cells in ankylosing spondylitis. Findings of the study overall: Seemingly characteristic of ankylosing spondylitis blood was a TCR beta motif consisting of eight highly homologous variants.

Of note for this clonotype: Its antigen is not identified.

V was cut by 4 bases and J by 13 bases, with 11 bases left in between. CDR1 and CDR2 from the germline V gene are LGHDT and YNNKEL (reference sequence). The CDR3 sequence is 11 residues long. TCRdb fed the 5' RACE reads into MiXCR, producing one record per CDR3 protein. The sample shows 470,000 or so distinct CDR3 sequences, roughly a quarter of them seen only once. The chain combines TRBV3-1 with TRBJ2-1; a weak D match, TRBD2 (6 bases). The source of this sequence is a male donor with ankylosing spondylitis. The sample taken for sequencing was blood, either unsorted or a sorted T cell fraction (not recorded which). CDR3 nucleotides: TGTGCCAGCAGCCCCGGGACTGCCCAGTTCTTC. The encoded protein is CASSPGTAQFF.